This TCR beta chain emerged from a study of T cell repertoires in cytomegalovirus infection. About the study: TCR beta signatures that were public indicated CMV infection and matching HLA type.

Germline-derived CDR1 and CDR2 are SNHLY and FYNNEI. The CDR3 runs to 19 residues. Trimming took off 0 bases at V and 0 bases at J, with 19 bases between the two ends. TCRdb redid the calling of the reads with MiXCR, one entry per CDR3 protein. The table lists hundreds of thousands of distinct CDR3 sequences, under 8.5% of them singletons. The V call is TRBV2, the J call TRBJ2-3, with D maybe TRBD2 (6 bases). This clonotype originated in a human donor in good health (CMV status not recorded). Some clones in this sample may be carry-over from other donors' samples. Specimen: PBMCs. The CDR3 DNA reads TGTGCCAGCAGTGAAGCGCAGTTAGGCTCCAGCGGGAGCACAGATACGCAGTATTTT. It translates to CASSEAQLGSSGSTDTQYF.